This T cell receptor (beta chain) was identified in a study of beta chain features in type 1 diabetes. Study findings and constraints: When Type 1 diabetes patients were examined, their TCRB CDR3s proved moderately but significantly shorter in all four CD4+ subsets. A potential PCR bias toward shorter templates would be equal in patient and control samples.

The CDR3 loop spans 13 amino acids. V gave up 5 bases and J gave up 5 bases, with 12 bases separating them. The germline V gene encodes CDR1 SGHTA and CDR2 FQGNSA. The entirety of the isolated RNA underwent reverse transcription, so expressed TCRB transcripts were sequenced. The table came from immunoSEQ multiplex PCR; TCRdb's copy has only in-frame clones and leaves some out. The sample holds a few hundred thousand clones, 16% seen once. This clone came up a few times. Its antigen is currently unknown. The sequenced sample was naive CD4+ T cells from blood. This sequence was found in a young man with type 1 diabetes. The chain employs TRBV7-2 and TRBJ2-5, with D unresolved. CDR3 protein: CASSQAWRETQYF. The CDR3 DNA reads as TGTGCCAGCAGCCAGGCGTGGCGGGAGACCCAGTACTTC. The whole variable domain, filled in from reference TRBV7-2 and TRBJ2-5, reads GAGVSQSPSNKVTEKGKDVELRCDPISGHTALYWYRQSLGQGLEFLIYFQGNSAPDKSGLPSDRFSAERTGGSVSTLTIQRTQQEDSAVYLCASSQAWRETQYFGPGTRLLVL.